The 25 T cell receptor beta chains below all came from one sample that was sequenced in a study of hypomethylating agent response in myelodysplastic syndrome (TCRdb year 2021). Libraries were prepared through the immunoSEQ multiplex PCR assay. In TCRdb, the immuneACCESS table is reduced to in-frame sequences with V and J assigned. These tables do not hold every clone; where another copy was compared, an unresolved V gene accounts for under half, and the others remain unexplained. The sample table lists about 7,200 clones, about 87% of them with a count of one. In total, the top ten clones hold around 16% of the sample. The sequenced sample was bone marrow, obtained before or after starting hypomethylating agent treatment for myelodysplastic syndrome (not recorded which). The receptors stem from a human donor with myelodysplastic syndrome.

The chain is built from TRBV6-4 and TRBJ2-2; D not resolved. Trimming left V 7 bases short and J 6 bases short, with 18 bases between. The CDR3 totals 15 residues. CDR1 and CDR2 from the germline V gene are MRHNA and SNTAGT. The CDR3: CASNTLRANAGELFF. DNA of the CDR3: TGTGCCAGCAACACCCTCCGAGCCAACGCCGGGGAGCTGTTTTTT.

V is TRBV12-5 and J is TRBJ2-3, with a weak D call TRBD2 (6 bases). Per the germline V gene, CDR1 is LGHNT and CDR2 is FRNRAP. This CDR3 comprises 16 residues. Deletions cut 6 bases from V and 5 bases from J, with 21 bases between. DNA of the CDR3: TGTGCTAGTGGATCCTCGTGGCGGGGCGCGGAAGATACGCAGTATTTT. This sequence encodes CASGSSWRGAEDTQYF.

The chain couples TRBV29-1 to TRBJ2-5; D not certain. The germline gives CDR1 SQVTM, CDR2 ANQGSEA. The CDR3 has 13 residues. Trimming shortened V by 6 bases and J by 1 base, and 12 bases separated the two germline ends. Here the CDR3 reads CSVPTASQETQYF. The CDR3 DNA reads TGCAGCGTACCGACGGCCTCCCAAGAGACCCAGTACTTC.

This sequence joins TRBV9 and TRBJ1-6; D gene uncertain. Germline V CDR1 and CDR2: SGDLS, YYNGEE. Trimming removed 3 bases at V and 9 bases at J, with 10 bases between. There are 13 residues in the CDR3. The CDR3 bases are TGTGCCAGCAGCGGGACCGGTGGTTCACCCCTCCACTTT. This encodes CASSGTGGSPLHF. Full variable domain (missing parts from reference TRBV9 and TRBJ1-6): DSGVTQTPKHLITATGQRVTLRCSPRSGDLSVYWYQQSLDQGLQFLIQYYNGEERAKGNILERFSAQQFPDLHSELNLSSLELGDSALYFCASSGTGGSPLHFGNGTRLTVT.

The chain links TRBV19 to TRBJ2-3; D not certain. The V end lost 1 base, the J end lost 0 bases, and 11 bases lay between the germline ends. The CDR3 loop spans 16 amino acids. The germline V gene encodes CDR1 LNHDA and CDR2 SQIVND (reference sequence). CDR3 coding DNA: TGTGCCAGTAGTATAGGAGCGAACCCTAGCACAGATACGCAGTATTTT. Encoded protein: CASSIGANPSTDTQYF.

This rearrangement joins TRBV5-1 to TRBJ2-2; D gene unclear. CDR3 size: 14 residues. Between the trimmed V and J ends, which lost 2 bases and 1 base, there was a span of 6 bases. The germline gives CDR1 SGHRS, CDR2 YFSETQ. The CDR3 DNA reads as TGCGCCAGCAGCTTCAGACAGAACACCGGGGAGCTGTTTTTT. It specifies CASSFRQNTGELFF.

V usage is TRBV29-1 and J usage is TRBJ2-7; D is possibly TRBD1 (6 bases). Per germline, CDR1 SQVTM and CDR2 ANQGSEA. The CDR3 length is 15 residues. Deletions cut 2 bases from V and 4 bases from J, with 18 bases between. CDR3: CSVEMGRGSLYEQYF. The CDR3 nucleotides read TGCAGCGTTGAAATGGGCAGGGGCAGTCTTTACGAGCAGTACTTC.

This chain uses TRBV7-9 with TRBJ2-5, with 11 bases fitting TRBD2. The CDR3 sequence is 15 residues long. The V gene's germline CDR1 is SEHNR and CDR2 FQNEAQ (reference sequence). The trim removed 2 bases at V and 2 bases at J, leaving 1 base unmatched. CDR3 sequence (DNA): TGTGCCAGCAGCTTACTAGCGGGGGGACAAGAGACCCAGTACTTC. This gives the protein CASSLLAGGQETQYF. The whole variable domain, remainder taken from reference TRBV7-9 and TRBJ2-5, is DTGVSQNPRHKITKRGQNVTFRCDPISEHNRLYWYRQTLGQGPEFLTYFQNEAQLEKSRLLSDRFSAERPKGSFSTLEIQRTEQGDSAMYLCASSLLAGGQETQYFGPGTRLLVL.

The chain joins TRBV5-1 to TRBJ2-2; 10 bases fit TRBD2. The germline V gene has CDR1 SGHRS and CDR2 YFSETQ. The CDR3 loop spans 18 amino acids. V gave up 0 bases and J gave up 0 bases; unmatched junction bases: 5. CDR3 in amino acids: CASSLVPAGGANTGELFF. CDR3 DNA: TGCGCCAGCAGCTTGGTTCCAGCGGGGGGGGCGAACACCGGGGAGCTGTTTTTT.

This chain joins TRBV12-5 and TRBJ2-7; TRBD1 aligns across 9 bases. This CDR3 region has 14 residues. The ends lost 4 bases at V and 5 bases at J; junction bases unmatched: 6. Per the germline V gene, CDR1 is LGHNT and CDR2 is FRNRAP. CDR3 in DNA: TGTGCTAGTGGTTCAGGACAGGGGTACCACGAGCAGTACTTC. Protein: CASGSGQGYHEQYF.

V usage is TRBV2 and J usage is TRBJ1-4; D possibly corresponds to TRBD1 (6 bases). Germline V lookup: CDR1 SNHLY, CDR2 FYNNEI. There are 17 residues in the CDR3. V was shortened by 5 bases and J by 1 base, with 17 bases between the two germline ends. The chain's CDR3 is CASSPGGLGLTNEKLFF. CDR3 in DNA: TGTGCCAGCAGTCCCGGGGGGCTGGGCCTAACTAATGAAAAACTGTTTTTT. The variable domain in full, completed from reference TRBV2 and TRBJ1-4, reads EPEVTQTPSHQVTQMGQEVILRCVPISNHLYFYWYRQILGQKVEFLVSFYNNEISEKSEIFDDQFSVERPDGSNFTLKIRSTKLEDSAMYFCASSPGGLGLTNEKLFFGSGTQLSVL.

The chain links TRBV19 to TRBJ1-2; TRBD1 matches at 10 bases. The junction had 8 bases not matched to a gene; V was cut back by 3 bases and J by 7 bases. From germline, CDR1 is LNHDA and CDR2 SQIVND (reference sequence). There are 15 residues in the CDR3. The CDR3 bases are TGTGCCAGTAGTATCCCGGGACAGGGGACGGCTGGCTACACCTTC. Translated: CASSIPGQGTAGYTF.

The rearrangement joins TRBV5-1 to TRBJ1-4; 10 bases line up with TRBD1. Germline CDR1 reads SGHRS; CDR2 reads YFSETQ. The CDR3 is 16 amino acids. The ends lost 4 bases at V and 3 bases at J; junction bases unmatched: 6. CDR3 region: CASSGSGTGANEKLFF. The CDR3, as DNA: TGCGCCAGCAGCGGCTCCGGGACAGGGGCTAATGAAAAACTGTTTTTT.

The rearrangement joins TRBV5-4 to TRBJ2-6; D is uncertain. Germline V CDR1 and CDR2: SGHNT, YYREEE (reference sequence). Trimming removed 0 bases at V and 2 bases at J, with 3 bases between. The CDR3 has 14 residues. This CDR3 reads CASSLAAGANVLTF. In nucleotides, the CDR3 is TGTGCCAGCAGCTTGGCGGCTGGGGCCAACGTCCTGACTTTC.

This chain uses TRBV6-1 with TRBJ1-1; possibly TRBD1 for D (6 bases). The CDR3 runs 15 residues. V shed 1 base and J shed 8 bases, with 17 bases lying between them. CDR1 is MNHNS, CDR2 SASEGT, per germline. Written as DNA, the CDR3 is TGTGCCAGCAGTGAAGATTGGGGGGCTCGTGTAGAAGCTTTCTTT. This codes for CASSEDWGARVEAFF.

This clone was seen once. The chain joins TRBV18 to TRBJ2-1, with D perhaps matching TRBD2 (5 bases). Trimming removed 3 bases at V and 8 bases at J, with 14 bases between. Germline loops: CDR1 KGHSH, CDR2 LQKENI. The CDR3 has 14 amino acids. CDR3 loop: CASSPTGIGYEQFF. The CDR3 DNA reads TGTGCCAGCTCACCCACGGGGATAGGCTATGAGCAGTTCTTC.

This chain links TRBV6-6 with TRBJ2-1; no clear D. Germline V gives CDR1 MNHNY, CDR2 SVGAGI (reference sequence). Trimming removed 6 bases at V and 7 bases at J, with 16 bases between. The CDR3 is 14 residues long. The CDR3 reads CASRPIGRWNEQFF. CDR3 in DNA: TGTGCCAGCAGGCCAATAGGCCGGTGGAATGAGCAGTTCTTC.

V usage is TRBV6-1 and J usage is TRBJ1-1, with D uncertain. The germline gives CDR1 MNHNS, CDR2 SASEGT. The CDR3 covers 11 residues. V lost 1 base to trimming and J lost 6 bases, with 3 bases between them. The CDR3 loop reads CASSEVSEAFF. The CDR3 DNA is TGTGCCAGCAGTGAAGTTTCTGAAGCTTTCTTT.

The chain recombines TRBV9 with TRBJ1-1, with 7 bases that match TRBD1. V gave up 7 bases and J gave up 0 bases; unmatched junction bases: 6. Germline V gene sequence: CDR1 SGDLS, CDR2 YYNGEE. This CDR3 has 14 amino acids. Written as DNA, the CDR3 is TGTGCCAGCGGGGACAGCCCCCTGAACACTGAAGCTTTCTTT. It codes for CASGDSPLNTEAFF.

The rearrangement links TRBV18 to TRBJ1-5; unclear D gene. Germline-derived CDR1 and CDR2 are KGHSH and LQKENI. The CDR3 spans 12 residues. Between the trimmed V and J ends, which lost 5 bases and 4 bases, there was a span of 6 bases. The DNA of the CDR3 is TGTGCCAGCTCATTCGAGAATCAGCCCCAGCATTTT. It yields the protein CASSFENQPQHF. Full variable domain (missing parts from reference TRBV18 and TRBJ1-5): NAGVMQNPRHLVRRRGQEARLRCSPMKGHSHVYWYRQLPEEGLKFMVYLQKENIIDESGMPKERFSAEFPKEGPSILRIQQVVRGDSAAYFCASSFENQPQHFGDGTRLSIL.

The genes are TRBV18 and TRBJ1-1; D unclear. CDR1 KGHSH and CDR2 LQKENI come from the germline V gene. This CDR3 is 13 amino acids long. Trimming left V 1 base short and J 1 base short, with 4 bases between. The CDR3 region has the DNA TGTGCCAGCTCACCACACGCGAACACTGAAGCTTTCTTT. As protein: CASSPHANTEAFF.

CDR3: CASSLTSPYEQYF. The CDR3 bases are TGCGCCAGCAGCTTGACAAGCCCCTACGAGCAGTACTTC. The chain has TRBV5-1 and TRBJ2-7, with no clear D. Germline V gene sequence: CDR1 SGHRS, CDR2 YFSETQ. Trimming shortened V by 1 base and J by 2 bases, and 7 bases separated the two germline ends. CDR3 length: 13 amino acids.

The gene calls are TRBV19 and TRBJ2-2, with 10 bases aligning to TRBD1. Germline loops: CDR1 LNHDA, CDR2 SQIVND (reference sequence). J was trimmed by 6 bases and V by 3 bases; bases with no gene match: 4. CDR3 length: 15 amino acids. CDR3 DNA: TGTGCCAGTAGTATTCGGACAGGGGGTTCCGGGGAGCTGTTTTTT. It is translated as CASSIRTGGSGELFF.

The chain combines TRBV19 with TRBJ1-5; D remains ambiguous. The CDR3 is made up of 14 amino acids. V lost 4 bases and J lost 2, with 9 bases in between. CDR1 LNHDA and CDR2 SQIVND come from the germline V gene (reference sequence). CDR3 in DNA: TGTGCCAGTAGTAGGACGCTCGGCAATCAGCCCCAGCATTTT. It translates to CASSRTLGNQPQHF.

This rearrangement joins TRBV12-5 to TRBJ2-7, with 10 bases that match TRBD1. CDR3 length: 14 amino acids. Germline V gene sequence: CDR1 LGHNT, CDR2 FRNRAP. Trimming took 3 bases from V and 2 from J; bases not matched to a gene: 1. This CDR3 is CASGFDRGPYEQYF. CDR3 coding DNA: TGTGCTAGTGGTTTCGACAGGGGGCCCTACGAGCAGTACTTC.